One and the same sample provided the 20 T cell receptor beta chains below, sequenced in a study of blood T cell repertoires in COVID-19 (dated by TCRdb to 2018 to 2021). The library was obtained by the immunoSEQ multiplex PCR assay. Not all clones reach the TCRdb copy of this immuneACCESS table, which keeps in-frame sequences only. Checked studies attribute under half of the gap to unresolved V genes and leave the rest unexplained. This sample comprises 100,000 to 140,000 clones, 90% to 95% of them detected only once. Roughly 1.2% of the sample is taken by the ten largest. The sample taken for sequencing was peripheral blood. All receptors derive from a woman younger than 45 with acute or convalescent COVID-19.

The V and J genes are TRBV18 and TRBJ1-5; D is possibly TRBD1 (6 bases). The CDR3 has 16 residues. Germline CDR1 reads KGHSH; CDR2 reads LQKENI. The germline V and J ends were trimmed by 0 bases and 7 bases, with 16 bases remaining between them. DNA of the CDR3: TGTGCCAGCTCACCACCGGGCGCGGGGGCAACACAGCCCCAGCATTTT. Its translation is CASSPPGAGATQPQHF.

The chain couples TRBV6-2 or TRBV6-3 to TRBJ1-5; D ambiguous. With 3 bases removed from V and 3 bases from J, the gap between germline ends came to 12 bases. The CDR3 has 15 amino acids. Germline assignment: CDR1 MNHEY and CDR2 SVGEGT. CDR3 in DNA: TGTGCCAGCAGTTATGGTGCTACTGTCAATCAGCCCCAGCATTTT. It codes for CASSYGATVNQPQHF.

The chain combines TRBV19 with TRBJ2-1; D gene ambiguous. The CDR3 length is 15 residues. The germline V and J ends were trimmed by 0 bases and 1 base, with 7 bases remaining between them. Germline V gene lookup returns CDR1 LNHDA and CDR2 SQIVND (reference sequence). Here the CDR3 reads CASSIDPESYNEQFF. The CDR3 nucleotides are TGTGCCAGTAGTATAGATCCGGAGTCCTACAATGAGCAGTTCTTC.

The gene calls are TRBV15 and TRBJ2-7; D might be TRBD2 (6 bases). Trimming stripped 0 bases from V and 3 bases from J, with 9 bases between. The CDR3 consists of 14 residues. CDR1 is LNHNV and CDR2 is YYDKDF in the germline V gene (reference sequence). The CDR3 coding sequence is TGTGCCACCAGCAGAGATCGGGGGTTCTACGAGCAGTACTTC. It is translated as CATSRDRGFYEQYF.

CDR3 in DNA: TGTGCCACCAGCAGACAGAAGTTCTACGAGCAGTACTTC. Translating gives CATSRQKFYEQYF. The chain couples TRBV15 to TRBJ2-7; D uncertain. Germline CDR1 LNHNV, CDR2 YYDKDF (reference sequence). V lost 2 bases to trimming and J lost 3 bases, with 8 bases between them. The CDR3 is made up of 13 amino acids. Drawing the rest from reference TRBV15 and TRBJ2-7, the complete variable domain is DAMVIQNPRYQVTQFGKPVTLSCSQTLNHNVMYWYQQKSSQAPKLLFHYYDKDFNNEADTPDNFQSRRPNTSFCFLDIRSPGLGDTAMYLCATSRQKFYEQYFGPGTRLTVT.

The gene calls are TRBV4-2 and TRBJ1-3; 7 nucleotides match TRBD1. This CDR3 region has 16 residues. V gave up 4 bases and J gave up 0 bases; unmatched junction bases: 6. Per germline, CDR1 LGHNA and CDR2 YNFKEQ. This CDR3 is CASSPKDRNSGNTIYF. Here the CDR3 DNA reads TGTGCCAGCAGCCCGAAGGACAGGAACTCTGGAAACACCATATATTTT.

This rearrangement joins TRBV6-5 to TRBJ1-1; TRBD1 matches 7 bases. CDR3 size: 15 residues. V shed 10 bases, J shed 10 bases, and the junction held 21 bases outside the gene matches. The germline V gene has CDR1 MNHEY and CDR2 SVGAGI. In nucleotides, the CDR3 is TGTGCCACAGACGGTCACAGGGGAGAAGATCTAAGAGCTTTCTTT. Amino acids: CATDGHRGEDLRAFF.

The V gene is TRBV14, the J gene TRBJ1-2; 9 nucleotides line up with TRBD1. The CDR3 runs to 13 residues. CDR1 is SGHDN and CDR2 is FVKESK in the germline V gene. After removal of 4 bases from V and 7 bases from J, the junction contained 4 bases not matched to a gene. The CDR3 sequence is CASSRDRVFGYTF. The CDR3 region has the DNA TGTGCCAGCAGCCGGGACAGGGTTTTTGGCTACACCTTC. The whole variable domain, remainder taken from reference TRBV14 and TRBJ1-2, is EAGVTQFPSHSVIEKGQTVTLRCDPISGHDNLYWYRRVMGKEIKFLLHFVKESKQDESGMPNNRFLAERTGGTYSTLKVQPAELEDSGVYFCASSRDRVFGYTFGSGTRLTVV.

The J gene is TRBJ1-6, the V gene TRBV11-2; TRBD1 might be the D (5 bases). V lost 1 base to trimming and J lost 10 bases, with 17 bases between them. This CDR3 spans 16 amino acids. CDR1 is SGHAT, CDR2 FQNNGV, per germline. DNA of the CDR3: TGTGCCAGCAGCTTAGTAGGACATCCCGGCACATCACCCCTCCACTTT. It translates to CASSLVGHPGTSPLHF.

This clone has a single count. The J gene is TRBJ2-7, the V gene TRBV29-1; TRBD2 might be the D (7 bases). Looked up from germline, CDR1 is SQVTM and CDR2 is ANQGSEA. CDR3 length: 13 amino acids. Trimming took 5 bases from V and 1 from J, leaving 12 bases between them. The CDR3 protein is CSVRGGISYEQYF. CDR3 sequence (DNA): TGCAGCGTTAGGGGGGGTATATCCTACGAGCAGTACTTC.

The chain joins TRBV19 to TRBJ2-7, with TRBD1 matching over 7 bases. The CDR3 runs to 13 residues. Per germline, CDR1 LNHDA and CDR2 SQIVND (reference sequence). V lost 3 bases and J lost 3; bases outside the gene matches: 2. This CDR3 is CASSIGDSYEQYF. The DNA of the CDR3 is TGTGCCAGTAGTATCGGGGACAGCTACGAGCAGTACTTC.

The gene calls are TRBV5-4 and TRBJ2-7, with 9 bases lining up with TRBD2. The CDR3 contains 15 residues. Germline trimming cut 3 bases from V and 3 bases from J; bases unmatched to any gene: 7. Germline-derived CDR1 and CDR2 are SGHNT and YYREEE (reference sequence). The CDR3 region has the DNA TGTGCCAGCAGCTCAGCACTAGCGGGTCACTACGAGCAGTACTTC. This sequence encodes CASSSALAGHYEQYF.

The chain uses TRBV4-1 and TRBJ1-5, with TRBD1 matching over 7 bases. Germline V lookup: CDR1 MGHRA, CDR2 YSYEKL. The V segment lost 0 bases and the J segment 0 bases; nucleotides outside the gene matches: 8. The CDR3 runs 18 residues. As DNA, the CDR3 is TGCGCCAGCAGCCAAGACGGCTGGGGACAGTATAGCAATCAGCCCCAGCATTTT. Translation gives CASSQDGWGQYSNQPQHF.

The chain combines TRBV19 with TRBJ2-7; D perhaps matches TRBD1 (6 bases). V lost 1 base, J lost 0 bases, and 13 bases lay in between. The CDR3 contains 16 residues. Germline assignment: CDR1 LNHDA and CDR2 SQIVND (reference sequence). CDR3 in amino acids: CASSIAGLDSSYEQYF. CDR3 DNA sequence: TGTGCCAGTAGTATAGCAGGGTTGGACAGCTCCTACGAGCAGTACTTC.

The rearrangement uses TRBV30 and TRBJ1-5, with D hard to call. CDR3 length: 12 amino acids. The V and J ends lost 3 bases and 2 bases respectively, with 5 bases between them. Germline V lookup: CDR1 GTSNPN, CDR2 SVGIG (reference sequence). The CDR3 bases are TGTGCCTGGAGCGCAGGCAATCAGCCCCAGCATTTT. Amino acid sequence: CAWSAGNQPQHF. The whole variable domain, filled in from reference TRBV30 and TRBJ1-5, reads SQTIHQWPATLVQPVGSPLSLECTVEGTSNPNLYWYRQAAGRGLQLLFYSVGIGQISSEVPQNLSASRPQDRQFILSSKKLLLSDSGFYLCAWSAGNQPQHFGDGTRLSIL.

This rearrangement joins TRBV7-2 to TRBJ1-4, with D uncertain. The germline V gene has CDR1 SGHTA and CDR2 FQGNSA. The CDR3 sequence is 15 residues long. The V end was cut by 5 bases, the J end by 8 bases, with 18 bases between. Here the CDR3 reads CASSRALGSGEKLFF. In DNA form, the CDR3 reads TGTGCCAGCAGCCGCGCCCTGGGGAGCGGGGAAAAACTGTTTTTT.

This chain uses TRBV7-9 with TRBJ1-3, with a possible D match to TRBD1 (6 bases). CDR1 and CDR2 from the germline V gene are SEHNR and FQNEAQ (reference sequence). The CDR3 consists of 14 residues. Trimming left V 0 bases short and J 5 bases short, with 8 bases between. CDR3 in DNA: TGTGCCAGCAGCTTAGCAGGGGGTCGAAACACCATATATTTT. This codes for CASSLAGGRNTIYF.

This chain connects TRBV30 to TRBJ2-7; 9 nucleotides agree with TRBD2. CDR3 length equals 15 residues. Germline trimming cut 4 bases from V and 5 bases from J; bases unmatched to any gene: 12. Germline lookup yields CDR1 GTSNPN and CDR2 SVGIG (reference sequence). Here the CDR3 DNA reads TGTGCCTGGATTCCCGGGGGGCTAGCGGGAAACGAGCAGTACTTC. It translates to CAWIPGGLAGNEQYF.

V usage is TRBV19 and J usage is TRBJ1-1; D perhaps matches TRBD1 (5 bases). V was cut by 2 bases and J by 5 bases, with 9 bases left in between. This CDR3 region has 13 residues. Germline CDR1 reads LNHDA; CDR2 reads SQIVND (reference sequence). The CDR3 loop reads CASSIQGLTEAFF. The CDR3 DNA is TGTGCCAGTAGTATACAGGGATTAACTGAAGCTTTCTTT. Full variable domain (missing parts from reference TRBV19 and TRBJ1-1): DGGITQSPKYLFRKEGQNVTLSCEQNLNHDAMYWYRQDPGQGLRLIYYSQIVNDFQKGDIAEGYSVSREKKESFPLTVTSAQKNPTAFYLCASSIQGLTEAFFGQGTRLTVV.

V gene TRBV19 combines with J gene TRBJ2-3; TRBD2 matches at 12 bases. The CDR3 runs to 19 residues. Germline CDR1 reads LNHDA; CDR2 reads SQIVND (reference sequence). V lost 0 bases and J lost 3; bases outside the gene matches: 10. This CDR3 is CASSIEYGLAGLETDTQYF. As DNA, the CDR3 is TGTGCCAGTAGTATAGAGTATGGACTAGCGGGGTTGGAGACAGATACGCAGTATTTT.